Listed here are 21 T cell receptor beta chains from one sample, sequenced in a study of metastatic and nonmetastatic thyroid tumors. All patients were untreated before thyroid surgery. TCRdb re-called the PCR reads with MiXCR. Of over 30,000 clones in the sample, around 7% were seen once. Sequencing was done on a sample of blood. These TCRs come from a female donor with papillary thyroid cancer or a benign thyroid nodule (not recorded which). Some clones in this sample may be carry-over from other donors' samples.

This clone was recorded at least ten times. The chain joins TRBV29-1 to TRBJ1-4; 10 positions match TRBD1. CDR1 is SQVTM, CDR2 ANQGSEA, per germline. The CDR3 is 14 amino acids. V lost 4 bases and J lost 3; bases outside the gene matches: 2. The chain's CDR3 is CSVGGTGANEKLFF. In DNA form, the CDR3 reads TGCAGCGTTGGGGGGACAGGGGCTAATGAAAAACTGTTTTTT.

The sample holds many counts of this clone. V is TRBV5-8 and J is TRBJ2-7, with 11 bases fitting TRBD1. Germline V gene sequence: CDR1 SGHTS, CDR2 YDEGEE. CDR3 length: 15 amino acids. The V gene end was trimmed by 4 bases and the J gene end by 0 bases; junction bases not matched to a gene: 3. CDR3 amino acids: CASSRDRGSSYEQYF. The DNA for the CDR3 is TGTGCCAGCAGCCGGGACAGGGGGAGCTCCTACGAGCAGTACTTC.

This clone was observed a few times. The J gene is TRBJ1-2, the V gene TRBV2; D gene ambiguous. This CDR3 has 12 residues. Per germline, CDR1 SNHLY and CDR2 FYNNEI. V lost 4 bases and J 8 bases, leaving 11 bases between the germline ends. Written as DNA, the CDR3 is TGTGCCAGCAGTGGAGCCCTTGGGGGCTACACCTTC. Translating it yields CASSGALGGYTF.

In its sample, this clone was seen many times. The chain couples TRBV18 to TRBJ1-1; no clear D gene. This CDR3 has 15 residues. Trimming took 3 bases from V and 0 from J, leaving 11 bases between them. CDR1 is KGHSH, CDR2 LQKENI, per germline. The CDR3 sequence: CASSPQEPLNTEAFF. The CDR3 DNA reads TGTGCCAGCTCACCGCAGGAGCCCCTGAACACTGAAGCTTTCTTT.

This clone was recorded many times. The CDR3 DNA follows: TGCGCCAGCAGCCTTTCCGTAGGGAATGGCTACAATGAGCAGTTCTTC. Protein: CASSLSVGNGYNEQFF. V and J are TRBV5-1 and TRBJ2-1; D ambiguous. Per the germline V gene, CDR1 is SGHRS and CDR2 is YFSETQ. V gave up 4 bases and J gave up 3 bases, with 17 bases separating them. The CDR3 contains 16 residues.

This clone was seen many times. The V call is TRBV5-1, the J call TRBJ1-1; the match to TRBD1 covers 8 bases. Germline trimming cut 0 bases from V and 1 base from J; bases unmatched to any gene: 5. The CDR3 consists of 16 residues. Germline V gene lookup returns CDR1 SGHRS and CDR2 YFSETQ. CDR3 sequence (DNA): TGCGCCAGCAGCTTGGACGGACAGGGCGGGAACACTGAAGCTTTCTTT. Its protein product is CASSLDGQGGNTEAFF.

As DNA, the CDR3 is TGTGCCAGCAGCTTATCGCTAGCGGGATACACCGGGGAGCTGTTTTTT. It codes for CASSLSLAGYTGELFF. The rearrangement uses TRBV7-3 and TRBJ2-2; 9 bases map to TRBD2. This CDR3 has 16 amino acids. Germline CDR1 is SGHTA and CDR2 is FQGTGA. J was trimmed by 3 bases and V by 2 bases; bases with no gene match: 4.

There are many counts of this clone. This sequence joins TRBV11-2 and TRBJ2-1, with a possible D match to TRBD1 (5 bases). The V end was cut by 1 base, the J end by 4 bases, with 11 bases between. Germline assignment: CDR1 SGHAT and CDR2 FQNNGV. This CDR3 contains 15 residues. CDR3 in DNA: TGTGCCAGCAGCTTAGGGGGCGGTGTGTACAATGAGCAGTTCTTC. As protein: CASSLGGGVYNEQFF. The full variable domain, rest sourced from reference TRBV11-2 and TRBJ2-1, is EAGVAQSPRYKIIEKRQSVAFWCNPISGHATLYWYQQILGQGPKLLIQFQNNGVVDDSQLPKDRFSAERLKGVDSTLKIQPAKLEDSAVYLCASSLGGGVYNEQFFGPGTRLTVL.

This clone was seen at least ten times. The chain joins TRBV5-8 to TRBJ2-7; D gene unclear. This CDR3 is 13 amino acids long. The V end was cut by 5 bases, the J end by 3 bases, with 12 bases between. The germline V gene encodes CDR1 SGHTS and CDR2 YDEGEE. The CDR3 spells CASSLDRRYEQYF. CDR3 nucleotide sequence: TGTGCCAGCAGTCTGGACCGGCGCTACGAGCAGTACTTC.

This clone was counted ten times or more. This chain links TRBV7-2 with TRBJ1-1; D call uncertain. CDR1 is SGHTA and CDR2 is FQGNSA in the germline V gene. The V and J ends lost 2 bases and 0 bases respectively, with 10 bases between them. This CDR3 region has 15 residues. CDR3 region: CASSLYVTVNTEAFF. The CDR3 DNA sequence: TGTGCCAGCAGCTTATACGTGACCGTGAACACTGAAGCTTTCTTT.

The sample holds many counts of this clone. This chain uses TRBV19 with TRBJ1-2; 7 positions match TRBD1. V lost 3 bases, J lost 5 bases, and 3 bases stayed unmatched. This CDR3 region has 13 residues. Germline assignment: CDR1 LNHDA and CDR2 SQIVND (reference sequence). CDR3 sequence (DNA): TGTGCCAGTAGTATTATACAGGGGTATGGCTACACCTTC. This codes for CASSIIQGYGYTF.

This clone was observed at least ten times. The chain uses TRBV5-1 and TRBJ1-2; D may be TRBD1 (5 bases). Per the germline V gene, CDR1 is SGHRS and CDR2 is YFSETQ. Trimming cost V 2 bases and J 8 bases, with 16 bases left between them. The CDR3 is 14 residues long. The CDR3 coding sequence is TGCGCCAGCAGCTTTGAGGACAAGTCGGGCGGCTACACCTTC. This encodes CASSFEDKSGGYTF.

This clone was detected ten times or more. The CDR3 region is CASSVSRTGPYEQYF. DNA of the CDR3: TGTGCCAGCAGTGTTTCGAGGACAGGGCCCTACGAGCAGTACTTC. This chain joins TRBV6-1 and TRBJ2-7; 8 nucleotides align to TRBD1. V shed 4 bases, J shed 2 bases, and the junction held 7 bases outside the gene matches. This CDR3 contains 15 residues. Germline assignment: CDR1 MNHNS and CDR2 SASEGT.

In this sample, this clone turned up many times. The chain is built from TRBV6-1 and TRBJ2-1; possible D gene TRBD2, 5 bases. Germline assignment: CDR1 MNHNS and CDR2 SASEGT. V was shortened by 3 bases and J by 8 bases, with 20 bases between the two germline ends. This CDR3 region has 16 residues. DNA of the CDR3: TGTGCCAGCAGTGATCGGCCGGAGTGGCTAGCTTATGAGCAGTTCTTC. Encoded protein: CASSDRPEWLAYEQFF.

With respect to this clone: Being one base from a much bigger clone, this may be a read error. V usage is TRBV11-2 and J usage is TRBJ1-2; D might be TRBD1 (5 bases). Trimming stripped 2 bases from V and 7 bases from J, with 11 bases between. Germline-derived CDR1 and CDR2 are SGHAT and FQNNGV. The CDR3 totals 13 residues. In nucleotides, the CDR3 is TGTGCCAGCAGCTTATCGGACAAAAGTGGCTACACCTTC. Protein product: CASSLSDKSGYTF.

J is TRBJ1-1 and V is TRBV28; a possible D gene is TRBD1 (5 bases). The CDR3 covers 14 residues. V gave up 5 bases and J gave up 4 bases, with 14 bases separating them. The germline V gene has CDR1 MDHEN and CDR2 SYDVKM. CDR3 DNA: TGTGCCAGCAGTCCCCAGGGAGCCGGCACTGAAGCTTTCTTT. This sequence encodes CASSPQGAGTEAFF.

A note on this clone: This may arise from a read error, as a much more abundant clone is one base away. J is TRBJ2-3 and V is TRBV19, with 8 bases fitting TRBD1. This CDR3 comprises 14 residues. The germline V gene encodes CDR1 LNHDA and CDR2 SQIVND (reference sequence). CDR3 nucleotides: TGTGCCAGTAGTTTTGGACAGGGAACAGATGCGCAGTATTTT. It is translated as CASSFGQGTDAQYF.

Only a few counts were recorded for this clone. The genes are TRBV20-1 and TRBJ2-3; D is uncertain. Trimming stripped 3 bases from V and 0 bases from J, with 4 bases between. CDR3 length: 12 amino acids. Germline assignment: CDR1 DFQATT and CDR2 SNEGSKA (reference sequence). Here the CDR3 DNA reads TGCAGTGCTAGCATGAGCACAGATACGCAGTATTTT. Its translation: CSASMSTDTQYF.

This clone was counted at least ten times. The chain joins TRBV3-1 to TRBJ1-2; no clear D gene. Trimming left V 4 bases short and J 2 bases short, with 23 bases between. The CDR3 runs to 18 residues. Germline V gene lookup returns CDR1 LGHDT and CDR2 YNNKEL (reference sequence). The CDR3 loop reads CASSLARNSKKFNYGYTF. The CDR3 region has the DNA TGTGCCAGCAGCCTCGCACGTAATTCGAAAAAATTCAACTATGGCTACACCTTC.

This clone appeared a few times. The rearrangement links TRBV18 to TRBJ2-5; TRBD2 matches 9 bases. This CDR3 has 16 residues. Germline values: CDR1 KGHSH, CDR2 LQKENI. Trimming took 2 bases from V and 2 from J; bases not matched to a gene: 6. CDR3 residues: CASSPVPSGTQETQYF. The CDR3 nucleotides are TGTGCCAGCTCACCAGTGCCTAGCGGGACACAAGAGACCCAGTACTTC.

This clone occurred many times. The same CDR3 is also encoded by other DNA sequences in this sample. The CDR3 region is CASSPLGTDTQYF. DNA of the CDR3: TGTGCCAGCTCACCACTGGGCACAGATACGCAGTATTTT. This chain joins TRBV18 and TRBJ2-3; D remains unclear. The V gene's germline CDR1 is KGHSH and CDR2 LQKENI. The CDR3 is made up of 13 amino acids. V gave up 1 base and J gave up 1 base, with 3 bases separating them.